Listed below are T cell receptor beta chains from one sample, sequenced in a study of glioma-infiltrating T cells after dendritic cell vaccination. Produced via immunoSEQ multiplex PCR; TCRdb's table is partial and in-frame only. The profile shows just over 95,000 clones, 70% to 80% of them singletons. This sample comprised blood, obtained before dendritic cell vaccination. The receptor set was obtained from a human donor with glioblastoma. Each CDR3 is given with its conserved first and last residue. The order of the fields is D gene, clone size, V gene, J gene, CDR3 protein, CDR3 DNA. D genes are given only for firm matches. The listing skips clone size in some rows; elsewhere it reads once, few, many or a size class.

d_gene: TRBD2; abundance: .; v_gene: TRBV10-3; j_gene: TRBJ2-3; CDR3aa: CAISVRGEGDTQYF; CDR3nt: TGTGCCATCAGTGTGCGGGGGGAGGGAGATACGCAGTATTTT
d_gene: TRBD2; abundance: .; v_gene: TRBV6-5; j_gene: TRBJ2-1; CDR3aa: CASSVPGLAGGTQFF; CDR3nt: TGTGCCAGCAGTGTCCCGGGACTAGCGGGAGGGACGCAGTTCTTC
d_gene: .; abundance: few; v_gene: TRBV4-2; j_gene: TRBJ2-2; CDR3aa: CASSPKGTFNTGELFF; CDR3nt: TGTGCCAGCAGCCCTAAAGGGACTTTCAACACCGGGGAGCTGTTTTTT
d_gene: TRBD1; abundance: .; v_gene: TRBV28; j_gene: TRBJ2-2; CDR3aa: CASSLGQGGTGELFF; CDR3nt: TGTGCCAGCAGTTTAGGACAGGGGGGCACCGGGGAGCTGTTTTTT
d_gene: TRBD1; abundance: .; v_gene: TRBV5-4; j_gene: TRBJ1-4; CDR3aa: CASSSGTGGEKLFF; CDR3nt: TGTGCCAGCAGCTCCGGGACAGGGGGTGAAAAACTGTTTTTT
d_gene: .; abundance: .; v_gene: TRBV4-1; j_gene: TRBJ1-4; CDR3aa: CASSQDHWTMLFF; CDR3nt: TGCGCCAGCAGCCAAGACCACTGGACAATGCTGTTTTTT
d_gene: TRBD1; abundance: .; v_gene: TRBV28; j_gene: TRBJ1-2; CDR3aa: CASSGHWTGVMAGYTF; CDR3nt: TGTGCCAGCAGTGGACACTGGACAGGGGTGATGGCGGGCTACACCTTC
d_gene: .; abundance: .; v_gene: TRBV5-8; j_gene: TRBJ1-5; CDR3aa: CASSWGVGQPQHF; CDR3nt: TGTGCCAGCAGCTGGGGCGTGGGTCAGCCCCAGCATTTT
d_gene: .; abundance: .; v_gene: TRBV25-1; j_gene: TRBJ2-1; CDR3aa: CASSEYVQGNNEQFF; CDR3nt: TGTGCCAGCAGTGAATACGTACAGGGTAACAATGAGCAGTTCTTC
d_gene: TRBD1; abundance: .; v_gene: TRBV14; j_gene: TRBJ1-1; CDR3aa: CASSTIGQGNTEAFF; CDR3nt: TGTGCCAGCAGCACCATAGGACAGGGAAACACTGAAGCTTTCTTT
d_gene: .; abundance: once; v_gene: TRBV30; j_gene: TRBJ2-5; CDR3aa: CAWSPQETQYF; CDR3nt: TGTGCCTGGAGCCCTCAAGAGACCCAGTACTTC